A selection of T cell receptor beta chains follows, all from one sample in a study of regulatory T cells in long-lasting Graves disease. TCRdb reanalysed the multiplex PCR reads using MiXCR and keeps one entry per CDR3 protein. The sample lists about 470,000 distinct CDR3 sequences; around 21% were seen once. The material sequenced was peripheral blood mononuclear cells (PBMCs), taken when the disease was refractory, from a patient treated with antithyroid drugs. The receptors were gathered from a female donor with Graves disease. The CDR3 runs from the conserved cysteine through the conserved F or W. The order of the fields is D gene, clone size, V gene, J gene, CDR3 DNA, CDR3 protein. The D gene is left open where the match is weak. Where a row states a size, it is once, few, many or the class of an expanded clone; other rows omit it.

D gene: -
clone size: few
V gene: TRBV7-2
J gene: TRBJ1-2
CDR3 DNA: TGTGCCAGCAGCCGCGTAGAGGGGGTAGGCTACACCTTC
CDR3 protein: CASSRVEGVGYTF

D gene: TRBD1
clone size: -
V gene: TRBV30
J gene: TRBJ1-4
CDR3 DNA: TGTGCCTGGATCTTGGGCAGGGGGCCTGAAAAACTGTTTTTT
CDR3 protein: CAWILGRGPEKLFF

D gene: -
clone size: -
V gene: TRBV7-9
J gene: TRBJ2-5
CDR3 DNA: TGTGCCAGCAGCCAAGGACCTCAAGAGACCCAGTACTTC
CDR3 protein: CASSQGPQETQYF

D gene: -
clone size: few
V gene: TRBV3-1
J gene: TRBJ2-7
CDR3 DNA: TGTGCCAGCAGCCTCAGTGGGGGGCGACCCTCCTACGAGCAGTACTTC
CDR3 protein: CASSLSGGRPSYEQYF

D gene: -
clone size: many
V gene: TRBV12-3/TRBV12-4
J gene: TRBJ2-2
CDR3 DNA: TGTGCCAGCAGTGCGCATTCTAAGGTGAACACCGGGGAGCTGTTTTTT
CDR3 protein: CASSAHSKVNTGELFF

D gene: -
clone size: many
V gene: TRBV11-3
J gene: TRBJ2-7
CDR3 DNA: TGTGCCAGCAGCTTAGTGGGAGGGGGCGGAAGGTACGAGCAGTACTTC
CDR3 protein: CASSLVGGGGRYEQYF

D gene: -
clone size: few
V gene: TRBV14
J gene: TRBJ2-2
CDR3 DNA: TGTGCCAGCAGCCAAGTGCATACCGGGGAGCTGTTTTTT
CDR3 protein: CASSQVHTGELFF

D gene: TRBD2
clone size: -
V gene: TRBV20-1
J gene: TRBJ2-1
CDR3 DNA: TGCAGTGCTGTCCTAGCGGGAGGGGGTAATGAGCAGTTCTTC
CDR3 protein: CSAVLAGGGNEQFF

D gene: TRBD1
clone size: -
V gene: TRBV7-9
J gene: TRBJ1-1
CDR3 DNA: TGTGCCAGCCGGACAGGGGAGATAACTGAAGCTTTCTTT
CDR3 protein: CASRTGEITEAFF

D gene: -
clone size: -
V gene: TRBV5-6
J gene: TRBJ2-7
CDR3 DNA: TGTGCCAGCGTTTTGAGGGGCCTTCCCTACGAGCAGTACTTC
CDR3 protein: CASVLRGLPYEQYF

D gene: -
clone size: many
V gene: TRBV28
J gene: TRBJ1-6
CDR3 DNA: TGTGCCAGCAGCCCCTTGGCCAGGGTGTTCTTAGGTTCACCCCTCCACTTT
CDR3 protein: CASSPLARVFLGSPLHF

D gene: TRBD1
clone size: few
V gene: TRBV5-1
J gene: TRBJ1-1
CDR3 DNA: TGCGCCAGCAGCTTGGTCCAGGACAGGCGAGGTGAAGCTTTCTTT
CDR3 protein: CASSLVQDRRGEAFF

D gene: -
clone size: many
V gene: TRBV20-1
J gene: TRBJ1-4
CDR3 DNA: TGCAGTGCTAGATGGCCGAGACAGTCTAATGAAAAACTGTTTTTT
CDR3 protein: CSARWPRQSNEKLFF

D gene: TRBD1
clone size: many
V gene: TRBV4-3
J gene: TRBJ1-2
CDR3 DNA: TGCGCCAGCAGCCCGGGACAGAACTATGGCTACACCTTC
CDR3 protein: CASSPGQNYGYTF

D gene: -
clone size: many
V gene: TRBV27
J gene: TRBJ2-7
CDR3 DNA: TGTGCCAGCAGTTTTTGGGCTAGGGAATCCTACGAGCAGTACTTC
CDR3 protein: CASSFWARESYEQYF

D gene: -
clone size: -
V gene: TRBV27
J gene: TRBJ2-3
CDR3 DNA: TGTGCCAGCAGTTTAGCAGGGGGGCTCACAGATACGCAGTATTTT
CDR3 protein: CASSLAGGLTDTQYF

D gene: TRBD2
clone size: many
V gene: TRBV12-5
J gene: TRBJ2-1
CDR3 DNA: TGTGCTAGTGGTCACCCCCGACTAGCGGGAGGCGTCAATGAGCAGTTCTTC
CDR3 protein: CASGHPRLAGGVNEQFF

D gene: -
clone size: -
V gene: TRBV14
J gene: TRBJ2-2
CDR3 DNA: TGTGCCAGCAGCCAAGTGGGTTCGAACACCGGGGAGCTGTTTTTT
CDR3 protein: CASSQVGSNTGELFF

D gene: -
clone size: few
V gene: TRBV12-3/TRBV12-4
J gene: TRBJ2-1
CDR3 DNA: TGTGCCAGCAGTCTCTCAGGCGATGAGCAGTTCTTC
CDR3 protein: CASSLSGDEQFF

D gene: -
clone size: few
V gene: TRBV6-2/TRBV6-3
J gene: TRBJ1-5
CDR3 DNA: TGTGCCAGCAGTTTAGGAGAGCATAGCAATCAGCCCCAGCATTTT
CDR3 protein: CASSLGEHSNQPQHF

D gene: TRBD1
clone size: few
V gene: TRBV19
J gene: TRBJ1-1
CDR3 DNA: TGTGCCAGTAGTCCTCCAGGGGGTCCTGAAGCTTTCTTT
CDR3 protein: CASSPPGGPEAFF

D gene: -
clone size: few
V gene: TRBV19
J gene: TRBJ1-2
CDR3 DNA: TGTGCCAGTAGTATGGGGGGTCGTGGCTACACCTTC
CDR3 protein: CASSMGGRGYTF

D gene: -
clone size: many
V gene: TRBV10-2
J gene: TRBJ1-5
CDR3 DNA: TGCGCCAGCAGTGAGGGGGGGGATCAGCCCCAGCATTTT
CDR3 protein: CASSEGGDQPQHF

D gene: TRBD1
clone size: few
V gene: TRBV7-9
J gene: TRBJ1-4
CDR3 DNA: TGTGCCAGCAGCTCGGGACAGCTTGGGGTTGCTGGACTGTTTTTT
CDR3 protein: CASSSGQLGVAGLFF

D gene: -
clone size: few
V gene: TRBV12-3/TRBV12-4
J gene: TRBJ1-3
CDR3 DNA: TGTGCCAGCAGTTTTACTGGAAACACCATATATTTT
CDR3 protein: CASSFTGNTIYF

D gene: -
clone size: few
V gene: TRBV29-1
J gene: TRBJ1-2
CDR3 DNA: TGCAGCGTTGTCGGGGGCGAGAACTATGGCTACACCTTC
CDR3 protein: CSVVGGENYGYTF

D gene: -
clone size: few
V gene: TRBV15
J gene: TRBJ1-1
CDR3 DNA: TGTGCCACCAGCGTATCCTCTTATGGGCGGGCCACTGAAGCTTTCTTT
CDR3 protein: CATSVSSYGRATEAFF

D gene: -
clone size: -
V gene: TRBV5-4
J gene: TRBJ2-2
CDR3 DNA: TGTGCCAGCAGCGAAGGGCGGCGCTTGGCCACCGGGGAGCTGTTTTTT
CDR3 protein: CASSEGRRLATGELFF

D gene: TRBD1
clone size: -
V gene: TRBV20-1
J gene: TRBJ1-6
CDR3 DNA: TGCAGTGCCGCCGGGACAGTCAATTCTCCCCTCCACTTT
CDR3 protein: CSAAGTVNSPLHF

D gene: -
clone size: few
V gene: TRBV2
J gene: TRBJ1-2
CDR3 DNA: TGTGCCAGCAGCCTGGGCCCGACCGCGAACCCCTATGGCTACACCTTC
CDR3 protein: CASSLGPTANPYGYTF

D gene: TRBD1
clone size: -
V gene: TRBV6-9
J gene: TRBJ2-3
CDR3 DNA: TGTGCCAGCAGTTACATGGACAGGGTGGCAGATACGCAGTATTTT
CDR3 protein: CASSYMDRVADTQYF

D gene: TRBD1
clone size: -
V gene: TRBV19
J gene: TRBJ2-7
CDR3 DNA: TGTGCCAGTAGTGTCCGGGACAGGGGTCCCTACGAGCAGTACTTC
CDR3 protein: CASSVRDRGPYEQYF

D gene: -
clone size: many
V gene: TRBV11-2
J gene: TRBJ1-1
CDR3 DNA: TGTGCCAGCAGCTTAGATCTTTTGGCAGGGGCCTCGTTTGAAGCTTTCTTT
CDR3 protein: CASSLDLLAGASFEAFF